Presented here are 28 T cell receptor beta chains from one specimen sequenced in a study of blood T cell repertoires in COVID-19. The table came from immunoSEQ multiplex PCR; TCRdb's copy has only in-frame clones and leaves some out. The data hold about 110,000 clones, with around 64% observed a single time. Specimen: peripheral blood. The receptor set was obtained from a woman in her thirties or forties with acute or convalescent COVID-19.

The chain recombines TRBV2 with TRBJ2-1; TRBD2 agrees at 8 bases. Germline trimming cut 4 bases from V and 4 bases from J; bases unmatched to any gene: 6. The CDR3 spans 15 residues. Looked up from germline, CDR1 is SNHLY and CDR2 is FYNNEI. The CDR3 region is CASSAGTSRYNEQFF. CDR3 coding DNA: TGTGCCAGCAGTGCCGGGACTAGTCGGTACAATGAGCAGTTCTTC.

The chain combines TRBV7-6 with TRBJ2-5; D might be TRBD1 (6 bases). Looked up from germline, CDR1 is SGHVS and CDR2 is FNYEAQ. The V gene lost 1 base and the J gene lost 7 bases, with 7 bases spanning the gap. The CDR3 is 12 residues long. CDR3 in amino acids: CASSLEGVTQYF. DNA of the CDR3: TGTGCCAGCAGCTTAGAGGGGGTGACCCAGTACTTC. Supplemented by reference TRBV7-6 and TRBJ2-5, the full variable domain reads GAGVSQSPRYKVTKRGQDVALRCDPISGHVSLYWYRQALGQGPEFLTYFNYEAQQDKSGLPNDRFSAERPEGSISTLTIQRTEQRDSAMYRCASSLEGVTQYFGPGTRLLVL.

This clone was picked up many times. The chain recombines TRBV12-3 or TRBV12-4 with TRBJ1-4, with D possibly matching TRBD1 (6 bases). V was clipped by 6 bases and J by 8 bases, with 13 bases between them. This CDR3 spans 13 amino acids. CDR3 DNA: TGTGCCAGCAGCCCGGACAGTGAGGAAAAACTGTTTTTT. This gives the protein CASSPDSEEKLFF.

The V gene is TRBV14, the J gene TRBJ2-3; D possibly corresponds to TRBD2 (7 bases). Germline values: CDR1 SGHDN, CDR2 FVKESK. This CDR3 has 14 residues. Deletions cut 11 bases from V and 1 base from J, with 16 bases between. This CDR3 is CASAGQGRTDTQYF. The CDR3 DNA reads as TGTGCCTCAGCGGGGCAGGGGCGCACAGATACGCAGTATTTT.

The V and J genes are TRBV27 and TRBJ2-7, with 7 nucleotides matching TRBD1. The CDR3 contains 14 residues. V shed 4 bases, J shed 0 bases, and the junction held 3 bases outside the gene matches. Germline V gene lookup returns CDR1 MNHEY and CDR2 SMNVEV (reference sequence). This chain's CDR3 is CASSSTGYSYEQYF. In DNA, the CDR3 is TGTGCCAGCAGTTCGACAGGGTACTCCTACGAGCAGTACTTC.

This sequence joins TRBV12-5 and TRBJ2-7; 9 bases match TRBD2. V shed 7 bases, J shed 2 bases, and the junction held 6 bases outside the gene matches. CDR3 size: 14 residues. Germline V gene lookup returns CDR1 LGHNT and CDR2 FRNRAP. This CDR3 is CASAKAGGTYEQYF. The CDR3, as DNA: TGTGCTAGTGCCAAAGCGGGGGGCACCTACGAGCAGTACTTC.

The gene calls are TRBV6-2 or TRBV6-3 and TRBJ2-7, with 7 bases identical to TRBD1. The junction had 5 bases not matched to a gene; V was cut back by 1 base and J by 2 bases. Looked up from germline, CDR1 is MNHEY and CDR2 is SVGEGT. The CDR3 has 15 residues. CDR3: CASSYLYQGAYEQYF. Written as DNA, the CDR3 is TGTGCCAGCAGTTACTTATACCAGGGGGCCTACGAGCAGTACTTC.

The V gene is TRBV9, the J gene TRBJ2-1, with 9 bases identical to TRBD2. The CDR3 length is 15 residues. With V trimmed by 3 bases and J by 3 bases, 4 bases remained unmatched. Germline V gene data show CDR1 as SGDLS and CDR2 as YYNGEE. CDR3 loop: CASSGGGAGYNEQFF. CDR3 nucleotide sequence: TGTGCCAGCAGCGGCGGGGGGGCCGGCTACAATGAGCAGTTCTTC.

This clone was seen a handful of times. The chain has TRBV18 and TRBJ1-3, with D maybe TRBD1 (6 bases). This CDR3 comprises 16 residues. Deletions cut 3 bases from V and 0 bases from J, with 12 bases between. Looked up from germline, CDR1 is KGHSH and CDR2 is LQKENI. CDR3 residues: CASSPRDTSSGNTIYF. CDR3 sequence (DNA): TGTGCCAGCTCACCCCGGGACACCAGCTCTGGAAACACCATATATTTT.

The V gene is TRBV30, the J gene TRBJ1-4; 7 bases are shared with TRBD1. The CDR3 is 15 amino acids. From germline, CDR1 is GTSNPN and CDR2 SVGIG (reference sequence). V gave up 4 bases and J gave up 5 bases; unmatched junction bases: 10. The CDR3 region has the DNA TGTGCCTGGACCCGAGGGGGCGCGGGGAATGAAAAACTGTTTTTT. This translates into CAWTRGGAGNEKLFF.

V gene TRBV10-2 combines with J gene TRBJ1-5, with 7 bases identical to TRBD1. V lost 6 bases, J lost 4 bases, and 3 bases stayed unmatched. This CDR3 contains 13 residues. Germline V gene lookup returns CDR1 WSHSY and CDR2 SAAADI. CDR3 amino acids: CASRVQGNQPQHF. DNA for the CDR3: TGCGCCAGCAGGGTACAGGGGAATCAGCCCCAGCATTTT.

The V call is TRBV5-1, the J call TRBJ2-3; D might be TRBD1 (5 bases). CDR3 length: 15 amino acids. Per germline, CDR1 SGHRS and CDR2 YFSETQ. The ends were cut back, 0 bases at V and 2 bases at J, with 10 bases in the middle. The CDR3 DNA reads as TGCGCCAGCAGCTTGGGTAGGGGCGTCACAGATACGCAGTATTTT. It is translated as CASSLGRGVTDTQYF.

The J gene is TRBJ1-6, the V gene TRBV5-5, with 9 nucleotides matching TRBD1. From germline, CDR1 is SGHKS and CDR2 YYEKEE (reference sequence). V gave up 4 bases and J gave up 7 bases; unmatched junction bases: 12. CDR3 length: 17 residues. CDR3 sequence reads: CASSQIGQGIGNSPLHF. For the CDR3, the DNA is TGTGCCAGCAGCCAAATTGGACAGGGGATCGGAAATTCACCCCTCCACTTT.

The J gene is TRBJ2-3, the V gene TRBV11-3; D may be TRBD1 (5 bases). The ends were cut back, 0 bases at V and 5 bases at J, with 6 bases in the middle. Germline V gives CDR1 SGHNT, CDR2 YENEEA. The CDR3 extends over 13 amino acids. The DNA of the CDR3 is TGTGCCAGCAGCTTAGATGGACAAGATACGCAGTATTTT. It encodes CASSLDGQDTQYF.

The CDR3 is CAIRTDSGDTEAFF. CDR3 in DNA: TGTGCCATCAGGACGGACAGTGGGGACACTGAAGCTTTCTTT. The V and J genes are TRBV10-3 and TRBJ1-1; tentatively, D is TRBD1 (6 bases). Germline V gene lookup returns CDR1 ENHRY and CDR2 SYGVKD. The CDR3 runs 14 residues. Trimming shortened V by 6 bases and J by 3 bases, and 14 bases separated the two germline ends.

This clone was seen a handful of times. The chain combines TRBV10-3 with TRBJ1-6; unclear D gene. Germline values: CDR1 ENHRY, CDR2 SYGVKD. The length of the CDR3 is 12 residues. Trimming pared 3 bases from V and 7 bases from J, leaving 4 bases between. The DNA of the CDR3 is TGTGCCATCAGTGACGGGAATTCACCCCTCCACTTT. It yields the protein CAISDGNSPLHF.

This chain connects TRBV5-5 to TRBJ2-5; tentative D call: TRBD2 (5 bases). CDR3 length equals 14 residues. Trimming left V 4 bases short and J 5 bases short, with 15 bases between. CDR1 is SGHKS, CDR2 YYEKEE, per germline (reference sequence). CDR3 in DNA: TGTGCCAGCAGCGTCACTAGGTCGGGGGAGACCCAGTACTTC. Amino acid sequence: CASSVTRSGETQYF.

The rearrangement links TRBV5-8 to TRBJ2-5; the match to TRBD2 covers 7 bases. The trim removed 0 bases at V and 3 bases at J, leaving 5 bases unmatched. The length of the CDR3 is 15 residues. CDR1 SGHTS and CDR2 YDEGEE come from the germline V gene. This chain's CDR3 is CASSLGTRKKETQYF. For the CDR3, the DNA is TGTGCCAGCAGCTTGGGGACTAGGAAGAAAGAGACCCAGTACTTC.

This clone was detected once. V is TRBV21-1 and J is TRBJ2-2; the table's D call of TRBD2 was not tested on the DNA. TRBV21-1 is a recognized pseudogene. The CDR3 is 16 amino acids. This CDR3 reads CASSNTRCLYTGELFF. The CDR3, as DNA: TGTGCCAGCAGCAATACTAGATGCCTTTACACCGGGGAGCTGTTTTTT.

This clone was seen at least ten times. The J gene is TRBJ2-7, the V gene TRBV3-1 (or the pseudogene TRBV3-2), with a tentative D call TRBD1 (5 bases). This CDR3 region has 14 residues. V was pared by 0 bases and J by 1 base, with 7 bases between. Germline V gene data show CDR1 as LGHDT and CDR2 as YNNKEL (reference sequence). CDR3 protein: CASSQDRVSYEQYF. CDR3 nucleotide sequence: TGTGCCAGCAGCCAAGACAGGGTGTCCTACGAGCAGTACTTC.

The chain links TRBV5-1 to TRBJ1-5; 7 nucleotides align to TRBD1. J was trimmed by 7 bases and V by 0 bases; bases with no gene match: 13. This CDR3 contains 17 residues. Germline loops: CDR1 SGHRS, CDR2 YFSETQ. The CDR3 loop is CASSLEPPGGGGQPQHF. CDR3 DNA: TGCGCCAGCAGCTTGGAACCCCCCGGAGGGGGCGGCCAGCCCCAGCATTTT. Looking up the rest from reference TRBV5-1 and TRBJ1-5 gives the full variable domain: KAGVTQTPRYLIKTRGQQVTLSCSPISGHRSVSWYQQTPGQGLQFLFEYFSETQRNKGNFPGRFSGRQFSNSRSEMNVSTLELGDSALYLCASSLEPPGGGGQPQHFGDGTRLSIL.

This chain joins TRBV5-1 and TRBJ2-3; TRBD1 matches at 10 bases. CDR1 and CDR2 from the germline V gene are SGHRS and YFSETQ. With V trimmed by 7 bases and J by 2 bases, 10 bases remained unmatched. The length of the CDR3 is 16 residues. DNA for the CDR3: TGCGCCAGCTCCCCCGCAGGACAGGGGGACACAGATACGCAGTATTTT. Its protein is CASSPAGQGDTDTQYF.

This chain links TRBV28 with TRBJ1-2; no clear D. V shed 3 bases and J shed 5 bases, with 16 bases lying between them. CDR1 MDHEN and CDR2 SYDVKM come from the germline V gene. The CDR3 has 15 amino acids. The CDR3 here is CASSLEGSGFYGYTF. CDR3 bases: TGTGCCAGCAGTTTGGAAGGCTCCGGGTTTTATGGCTACACCTTC.

This CDR3 is CASRVGSQKEDTQYF. CDR3 DNA: TGTGCCAGTAGGGTGGGGAGTCAAAAGGAAGATACGCAGTATTTT. The rearrangement uses TRBV19 and TRBJ2-3; possible D gene TRBD2, 5 bases. Trimming cost V 6 bases and J 5 bases, with 18 bases left between them. This CDR3 comprises 15 residues. Germline V gene data show CDR1 as LNHDA and CDR2 as SQIVND (reference sequence).

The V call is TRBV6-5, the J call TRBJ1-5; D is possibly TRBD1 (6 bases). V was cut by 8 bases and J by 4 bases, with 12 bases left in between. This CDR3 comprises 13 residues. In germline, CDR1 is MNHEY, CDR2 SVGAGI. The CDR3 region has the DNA TGTGCCAGCCAAAGACAGGCTAATCAGCCCCAGCATTTT. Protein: CASQRQANQPQHF.

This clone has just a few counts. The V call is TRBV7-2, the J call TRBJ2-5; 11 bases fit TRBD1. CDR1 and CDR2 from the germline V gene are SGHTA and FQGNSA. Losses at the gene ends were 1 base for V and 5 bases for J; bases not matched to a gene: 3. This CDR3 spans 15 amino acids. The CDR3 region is CASSLGTGGYETQYF. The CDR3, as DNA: TGTGCCAGCAGCTTAGGGACAGGGGGCTATGAGACCCAGTACTTC. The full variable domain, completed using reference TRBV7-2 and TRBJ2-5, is GAGVSQSPSNKVTEKGKDVELRCDPISGHTALYWYRQSLGQGLEFLIYFQGNSAPDKSGLPSDRFSAERTGGSVSTLTIQRTQQEDSAVYLCASSLGTGGYETQYFGPGTRLLVL.

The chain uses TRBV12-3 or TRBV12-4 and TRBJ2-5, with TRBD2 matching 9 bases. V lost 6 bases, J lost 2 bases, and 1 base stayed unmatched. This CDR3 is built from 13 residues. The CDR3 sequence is CASRSGGQETQYF. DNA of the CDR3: TGTGCCAGCAGAAGCGGGGGGCAAGAGACCCAGTACTTC.

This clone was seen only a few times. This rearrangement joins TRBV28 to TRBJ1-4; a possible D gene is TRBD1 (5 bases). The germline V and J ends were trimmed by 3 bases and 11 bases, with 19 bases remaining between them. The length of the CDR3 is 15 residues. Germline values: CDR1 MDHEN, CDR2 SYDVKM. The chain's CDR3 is CASSLGQVQSGKLFF. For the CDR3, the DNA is TGTGCCAGCAGTTTGGGGCAAGTCCAATCTGGGAAACTGTTTTTT. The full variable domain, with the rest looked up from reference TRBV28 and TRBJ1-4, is DVKVTQSSRYLVKRTGEKVFLECVQDMDHENMFWYRQDPGLGLRLIYFSYDVKMKEKGDIPEGYSVSREKKERFSLILESASTNQTSMYLCASSLGQVQSGKLFFGSGTQLSVL.